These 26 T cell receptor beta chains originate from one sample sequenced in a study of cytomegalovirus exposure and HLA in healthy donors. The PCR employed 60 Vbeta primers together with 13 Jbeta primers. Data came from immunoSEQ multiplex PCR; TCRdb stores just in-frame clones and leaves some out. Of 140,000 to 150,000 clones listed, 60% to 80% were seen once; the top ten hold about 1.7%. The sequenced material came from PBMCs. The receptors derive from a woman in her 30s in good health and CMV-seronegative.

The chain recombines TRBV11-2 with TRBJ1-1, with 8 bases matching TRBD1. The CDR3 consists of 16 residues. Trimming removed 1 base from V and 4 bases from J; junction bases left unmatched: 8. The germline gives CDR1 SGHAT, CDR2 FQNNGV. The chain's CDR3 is CASSLVGGQGGTEAFF. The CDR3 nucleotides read TGTGCCAGCAGCTTAGTAGGAGGACAGGGAGGCACTGAAGCTTTCTTT.

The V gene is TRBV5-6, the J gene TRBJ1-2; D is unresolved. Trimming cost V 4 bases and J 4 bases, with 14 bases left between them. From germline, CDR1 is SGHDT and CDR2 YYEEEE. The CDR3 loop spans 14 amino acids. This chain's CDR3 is CASSPTGSLYGYTF. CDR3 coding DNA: TGTGCCAGCAGCCCAACGGGTTCCCTCTATGGCTACACCTTC.

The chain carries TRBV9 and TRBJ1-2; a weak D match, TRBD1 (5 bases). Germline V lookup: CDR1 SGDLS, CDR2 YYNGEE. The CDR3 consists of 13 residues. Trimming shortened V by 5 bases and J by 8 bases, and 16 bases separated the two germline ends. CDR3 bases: TGTGCCAGCAGGTCTCAGGGTCTCAAGGGCTACACCTTC. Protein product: CASRSQGLKGYTF.

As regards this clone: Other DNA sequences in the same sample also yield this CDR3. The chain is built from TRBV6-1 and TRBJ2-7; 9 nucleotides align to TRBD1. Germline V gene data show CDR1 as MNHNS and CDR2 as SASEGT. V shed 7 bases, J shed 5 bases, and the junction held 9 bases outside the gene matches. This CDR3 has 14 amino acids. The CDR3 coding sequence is TGTGCCAGCACCCTAGGGACAGGGAACGACGAGCAGTACTTC. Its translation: CASTLGTGNDEQYF.

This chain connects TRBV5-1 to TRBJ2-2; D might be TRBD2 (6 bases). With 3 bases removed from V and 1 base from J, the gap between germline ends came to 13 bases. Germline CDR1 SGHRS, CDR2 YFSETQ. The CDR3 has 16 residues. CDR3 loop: CASSSTGEGNTGELFF. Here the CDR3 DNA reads TGCGCCAGCAGCTCTACGGGGGAAGGGAACACCGGGGAGCTGTTTTTT. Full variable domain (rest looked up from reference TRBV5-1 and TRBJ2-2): KAGVTQTPRYLIKTRGQQVTLSCSPISGHRSVSWYQQTPGQGLQFLFEYFSETQRNKGNFPGRFSGRQFSNSRSEMNVSTLELGDSALYLCASSSTGEGNTGELFFGEGSRLTVL.

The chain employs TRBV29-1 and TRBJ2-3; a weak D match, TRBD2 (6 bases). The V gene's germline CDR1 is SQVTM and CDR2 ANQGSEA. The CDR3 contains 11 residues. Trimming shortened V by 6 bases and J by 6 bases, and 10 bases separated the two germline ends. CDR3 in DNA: TGCAGCGTCCAACTAGCCGATACGCAGTATTTT. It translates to CSVQLADTQYF.

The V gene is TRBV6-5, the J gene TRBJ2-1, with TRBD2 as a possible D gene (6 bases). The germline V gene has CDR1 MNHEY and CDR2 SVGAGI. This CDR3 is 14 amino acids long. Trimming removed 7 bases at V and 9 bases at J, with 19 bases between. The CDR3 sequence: CASTQTRGRGEQFF. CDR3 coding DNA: TGTGCCAGCACTCAGACTAGAGGGAGAGGTGAGCAGTTCTTC.

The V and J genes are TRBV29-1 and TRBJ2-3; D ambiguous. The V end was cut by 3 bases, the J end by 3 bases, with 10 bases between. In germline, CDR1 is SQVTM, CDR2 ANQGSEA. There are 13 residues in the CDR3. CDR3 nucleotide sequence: TGCAGCGTTGACCCTGGGCAGACAGATACGCAGTATTTT. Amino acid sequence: CSVDPGQTDTQYF.

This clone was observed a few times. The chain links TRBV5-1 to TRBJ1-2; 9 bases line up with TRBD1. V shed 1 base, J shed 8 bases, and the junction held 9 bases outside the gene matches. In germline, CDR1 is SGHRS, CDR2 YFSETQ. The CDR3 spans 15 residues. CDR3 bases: TGCGCCAGCAGCTTGCTACAGGGGGCATTGCAAGGCTACACCTTC. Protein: CASSLLQGALQGYTF.

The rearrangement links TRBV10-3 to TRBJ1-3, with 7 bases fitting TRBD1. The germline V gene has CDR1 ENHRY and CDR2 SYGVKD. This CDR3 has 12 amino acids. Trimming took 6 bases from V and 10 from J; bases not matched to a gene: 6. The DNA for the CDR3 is TGTGCCATCAGCCCTAGGGGGCAAACCATATATTTT. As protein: CAISPRGQTIYF.

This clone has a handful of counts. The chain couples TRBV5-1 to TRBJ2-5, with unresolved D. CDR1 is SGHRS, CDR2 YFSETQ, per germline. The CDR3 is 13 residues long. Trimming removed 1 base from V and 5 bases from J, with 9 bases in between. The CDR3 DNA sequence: TGCGCCAGCAGCTTGAGTAACAGCGAGACCCAGTACTTC. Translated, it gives CASSLSNSETQYF.

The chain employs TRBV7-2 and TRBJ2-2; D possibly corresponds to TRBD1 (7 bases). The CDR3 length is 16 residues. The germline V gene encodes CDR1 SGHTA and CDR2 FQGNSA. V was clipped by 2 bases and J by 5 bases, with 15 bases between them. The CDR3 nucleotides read TGTGCCAGCAGCTTACAAACAGGGGCGGGAACCGGGGAGCTGTTTTTT. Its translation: CASSLQTGAGTGELFF.

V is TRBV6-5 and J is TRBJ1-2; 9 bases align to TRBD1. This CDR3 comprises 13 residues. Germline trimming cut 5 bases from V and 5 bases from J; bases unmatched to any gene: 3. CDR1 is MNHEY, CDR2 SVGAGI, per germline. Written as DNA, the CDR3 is TGTGCCAGCAGTACCGGGACAGGGTATGGCTACACCTTC. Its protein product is CASSTGTGYGYTF.

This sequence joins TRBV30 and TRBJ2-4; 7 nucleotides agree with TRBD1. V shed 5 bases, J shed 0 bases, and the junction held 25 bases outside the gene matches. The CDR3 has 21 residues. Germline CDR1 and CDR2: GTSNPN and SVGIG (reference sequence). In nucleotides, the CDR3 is TGTGCCTGGGGGCCCCACCGTCGTGACAGGGTTCTTAGATTAGCCAAAAACATTCAGTACTTC. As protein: CAWGPHRRDRVLRLAKNIQYF. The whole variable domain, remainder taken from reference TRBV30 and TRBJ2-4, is SQTIHQWPATLVQPVGSPLSLECTVEGTSNPNLYWYRQAAGRGLQLLFYSVGIGQISSEVPQNLSASRPQDRQFILSSKKLLLSDSGFYLCAWGPHRRDRVLRLAKNIQYFGAGTRLSVL.

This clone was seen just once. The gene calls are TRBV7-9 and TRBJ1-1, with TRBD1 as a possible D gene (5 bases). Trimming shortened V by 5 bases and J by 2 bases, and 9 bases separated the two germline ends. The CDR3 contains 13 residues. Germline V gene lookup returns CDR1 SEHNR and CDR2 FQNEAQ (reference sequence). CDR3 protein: CASSDRTNTEAFF. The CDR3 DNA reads TGTGCCAGCAGCGACAGAACTAACACTGAAGCTTTCTTT.

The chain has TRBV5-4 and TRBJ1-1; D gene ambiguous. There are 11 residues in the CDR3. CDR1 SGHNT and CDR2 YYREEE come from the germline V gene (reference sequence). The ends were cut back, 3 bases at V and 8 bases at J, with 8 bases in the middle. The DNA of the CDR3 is TGTGCCAGCAGCTGGGGAGGGGAAGCTTTCTTT. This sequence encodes CASSWGGEAFF. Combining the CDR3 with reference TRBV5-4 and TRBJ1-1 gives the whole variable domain ETGVTQSPTHLIKTRGQQVTLRCSSQSGHNTVSWYQQALGQGPQFIFQYYREEENGRGNFPPRFSGLQFPNYSSELNVNALELDDSALYLCASSWGGEAFFGQGTRLTVV.

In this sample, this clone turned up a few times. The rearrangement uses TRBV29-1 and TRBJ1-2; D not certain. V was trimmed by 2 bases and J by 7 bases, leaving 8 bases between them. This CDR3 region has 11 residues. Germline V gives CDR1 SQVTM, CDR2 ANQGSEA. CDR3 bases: TGCAGCGTTGAATCGGGGAGTGGCTACACCTTC. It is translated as CSVESGSGYTF.

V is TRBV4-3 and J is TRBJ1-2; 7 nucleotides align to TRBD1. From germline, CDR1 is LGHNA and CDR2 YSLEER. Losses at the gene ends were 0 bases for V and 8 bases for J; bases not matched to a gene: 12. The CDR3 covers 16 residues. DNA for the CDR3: TGCGCCAGCAGCCAAGATCACGGGGGACAGAGTCTCGGCTACACCTTC. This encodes CASSQDHGGQSLGYTF.

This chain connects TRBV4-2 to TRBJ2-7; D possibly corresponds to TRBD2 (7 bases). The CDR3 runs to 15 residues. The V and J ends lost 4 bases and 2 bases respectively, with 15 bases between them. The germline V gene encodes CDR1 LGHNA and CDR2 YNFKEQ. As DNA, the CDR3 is TGTGCCAGCAGCCCGGGGGGCCTAGGAACCTACGAGCAGTACTTC. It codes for CASSPGGLGTYEQYF.

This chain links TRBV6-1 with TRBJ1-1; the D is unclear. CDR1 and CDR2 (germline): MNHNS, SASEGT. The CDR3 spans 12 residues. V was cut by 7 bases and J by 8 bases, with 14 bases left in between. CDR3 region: CASIEGTPEAFF. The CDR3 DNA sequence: TGTGCCAGCATAGAGGGAACCCCAGAAGCTTTCTTT.

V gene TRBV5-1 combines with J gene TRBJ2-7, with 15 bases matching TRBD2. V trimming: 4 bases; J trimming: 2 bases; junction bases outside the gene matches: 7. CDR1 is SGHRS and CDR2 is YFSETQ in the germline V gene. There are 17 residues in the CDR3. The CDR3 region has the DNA TGCGCCAGCAGCAAGGGGACTAGCGGGGGGTTCCCCTACGAGCAGTACTTC. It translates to CASSKGTSGGFPYEQYF.

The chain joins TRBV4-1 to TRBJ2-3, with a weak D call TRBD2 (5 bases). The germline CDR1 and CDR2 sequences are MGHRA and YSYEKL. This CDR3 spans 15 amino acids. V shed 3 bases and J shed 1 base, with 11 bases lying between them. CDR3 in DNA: TGCGCCAGCAGCCACCCGGGGTCCCGCACAGATACGCAGTATTTT. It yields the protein CASSHPGSRTDTQYF.

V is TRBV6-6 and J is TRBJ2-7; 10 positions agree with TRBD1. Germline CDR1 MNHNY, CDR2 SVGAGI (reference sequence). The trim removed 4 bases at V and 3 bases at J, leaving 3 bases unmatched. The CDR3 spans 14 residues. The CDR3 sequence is CASSWDRGGYEQYF. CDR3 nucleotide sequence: TGTGCCAGCAGTTGGGACAGGGGCGGCTACGAGCAGTACTTC.

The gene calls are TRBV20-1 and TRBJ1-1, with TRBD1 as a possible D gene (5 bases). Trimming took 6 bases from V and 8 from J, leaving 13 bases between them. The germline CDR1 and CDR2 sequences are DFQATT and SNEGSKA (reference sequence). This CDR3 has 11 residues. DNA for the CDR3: TGCAGTGCCAATAGGGGTGCCGAAGCTTTCTTT. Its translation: CSANRGAEAFF.

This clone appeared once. The CDR3 loop is CASSWETSQYNEQFF. For the CDR3, the DNA is TGTGCCAGCAGCTGGGAGACTAGCCAGTACAATGAGCAGTTCTTC. The chain carries TRBV5-4 and TRBJ2-1; 7 nucleotides match TRBD2. There are 15 residues in the CDR3. Germline V gene sequence: CDR1 SGHNT, CDR2 YYREEE (reference sequence). V lost 3 bases, J lost 4 bases, and 7 bases stayed unmatched.

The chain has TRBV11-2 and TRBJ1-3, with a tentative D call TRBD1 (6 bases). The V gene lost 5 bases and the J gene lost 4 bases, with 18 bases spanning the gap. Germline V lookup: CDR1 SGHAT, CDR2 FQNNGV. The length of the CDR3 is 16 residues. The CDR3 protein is CASSLEPGAGGNTIYF. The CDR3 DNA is TGTGCCAGCAGCCTCGAACCAGGGGCCGGCGGAAACACCATATATTTT.